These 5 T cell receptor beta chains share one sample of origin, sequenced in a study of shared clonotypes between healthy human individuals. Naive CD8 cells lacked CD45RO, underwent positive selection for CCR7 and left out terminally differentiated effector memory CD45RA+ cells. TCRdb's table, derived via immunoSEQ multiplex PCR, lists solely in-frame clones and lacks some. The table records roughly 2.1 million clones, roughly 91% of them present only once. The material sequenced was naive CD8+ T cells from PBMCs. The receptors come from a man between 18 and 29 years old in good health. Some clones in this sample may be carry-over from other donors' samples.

The CDR3 sequence: CASSPPRLTGEEETQYF. The CDR3 nucleotides read TGTGCCAGCAGTCCCCCTCGCCTGACAGGGGAAGAGGAGACCCAGTACTTC. V is TRBV28 and J is TRBJ2-5; 8 bases align to TRBD1. V lost 5 bases to trimming and J lost 5 bases; unmatched junction nucleotides: 16. This CDR3 has 17 residues. The V gene's germline CDR1 is MDHEN and CDR2 SYDVKM.

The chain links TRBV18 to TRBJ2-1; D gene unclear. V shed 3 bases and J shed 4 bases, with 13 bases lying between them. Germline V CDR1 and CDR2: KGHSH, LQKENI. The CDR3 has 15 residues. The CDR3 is CASSPSDLTYNEQFF. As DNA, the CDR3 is TGTGCCAGCTCACCCAGTGATCTCACTTACAATGAGCAGTTCTTC.

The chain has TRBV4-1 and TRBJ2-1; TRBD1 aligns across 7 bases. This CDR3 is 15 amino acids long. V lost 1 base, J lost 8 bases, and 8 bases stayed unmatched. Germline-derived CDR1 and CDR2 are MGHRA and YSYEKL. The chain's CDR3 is CASSQGPWQGDEQFF. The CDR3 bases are TGCGCCAGCAGCCAAGGCCCCTGGCAGGGGGATGAGCAGTTCTTC.

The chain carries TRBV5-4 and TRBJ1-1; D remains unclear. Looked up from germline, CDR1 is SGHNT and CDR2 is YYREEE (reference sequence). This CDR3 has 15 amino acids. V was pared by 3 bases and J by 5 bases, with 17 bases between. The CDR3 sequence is CASSSSGKRWTEAFF. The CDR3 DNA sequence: TGTGCCAGCAGCTCCTCCGGGAAACGGTGGACTGAAGCTTTCTTT. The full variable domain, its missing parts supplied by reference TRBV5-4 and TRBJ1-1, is ETGVTQSPTHLIKTRGQQVTLRCSSQSGHNTVSWYQQALGQGPQFIFQYYREEENGRGNFPPRFSGLQFPNYSSELNVNALELDDSALYLCASSSSGKRWTEAFFGQGTRLTVV.

DNA of the CDR3: TGTGCCAGCAGTCCCGACAACAGCTGGTACGAGCAGTACTTC. It is translated as CASSPDNSWYEQYF. V and J are TRBV28 and TRBJ2-7; no clear D gene. Germline V gene sequence: CDR1 MDHEN, CDR2 SYDVKM. The germline V and J ends were trimmed by 5 bases and 4 bases, with 15 bases remaining between them. The CDR3 extends over 14 amino acids.